The 13 T cell receptor beta chains listed next were all sequenced from one sample in a study of glioma-infiltrating T cells after dendritic cell vaccination. Documented time point: after dendritic cell vaccination, including at tumor progression/relapse. The data were produced by immunoSEQ multiplex PCR, yet TCRdb's version contains in-frame clones alone and is incomplete. The sample shows just under 60,000 clones, around 83% of them seen only once. This specimen was blood, taken after dendritic cell vaccination. All receptors derive from a human donor with glioblastoma.

This chain links TRBV5-1 with TRBJ2-1; a weak D match, TRBD1 (6 bases). The CDR3 sequence is 14 residues long. V dropped 5 bases and J dropped 8 bases, with 17 bases sitting between them. Germline V gene data show CDR1 as SGHRS and CDR2 as YFSETQ. The CDR3 region has the DNA TGCGCCAGCAGGGACCAACCACAGGGCGATGAGCAGTTCTTC. It yields the protein CASRDQPQGDEQFF.

The chain employs TRBV12-5 and TRBJ2-7; weak D call: TRBD2 (6 bases). V was trimmed by 7 bases and J by 6 bases, leaving 13 bases between them. The V gene's germline CDR1 is LGHNT and CDR2 FRNRAP. The CDR3 is 12 amino acids. The CDR3 reads CASAFQEGEQYF. In DNA form, the CDR3 reads TGTGCTAGTGCCTTTCAGGAGGGCGAGCAGTACTTC.

This clone turned up a few times. The rearrangement links TRBV21-1 to TRBJ1-5; the table's D call TRBD1 went unverified against the DNA. TRBV21-1 is a pseudogene locus. The CDR3 totals 18 residues. CDR3 coding DNA: TGTGCCAGCAGCAAAGGGTCGAGACAGGTATTTTTCAATCAGCCCCAGCATTTT. Translated, it gives CASSKGSRQVFFNQPQHF.

The CDR3 region has the DNA TGCGCCAGCAGCCTAACAATCACAGGGTTGGCGAACACTGAAGCTTTCTTT. It is translated as CASSLTITGLANTEAFF. The J gene is TRBJ1-1, the V gene TRBV4-1; D is perhaps TRBD1 (6 bases). CDR3 size: 17 residues. CDR1 and CDR2 (germline): MGHRA, YSYEKL. With 4 bases removed from V and 1 base from J, the gap between germline ends came to 19 bases.

The CDR3 nucleotides read TGTGCCAGCAGCTTGGGGGGGCAGGGGGACGCGGAAGCTTTCTTT. Its protein product is CASSLGGQGDAEAFF. The rearrangement links TRBV5-6 to TRBJ1-1, with 7 positions matching TRBD1. V gave up 0 bases and J gave up 8 bases; unmatched junction bases: 10. The CDR3 spans 15 residues. Germline-derived CDR1 and CDR2 are SGHDT and YYEEEE.

The J gene is TRBJ2-3, the V gene TRBV7-2, with TRBD1 matching over 10 bases. J gave up 1 base and V 5 bases, and 6 bases lay outside the gene matches. Germline CDR1 reads SGHTA; CDR2 reads FQGNSA. The CDR3 runs 16 residues. CDR3 in DNA: TGTGCCAGCAGCACTTTGACAGGGGGCGGCACAGATACGCAGTATTTT. The encoded protein is CASSTLTGGGTDTQYF.

The chain has TRBV9 and TRBJ2-7, with a weak D call TRBD2 (5 bases). The CDR3 runs 14 residues. Germline loops: CDR1 SGDLS, CDR2 YYNGEE. V was shortened by 0 bases and J by 2 bases, with 9 bases between the two germline ends. The chain's CDR3 is CASSVDEGTYEQYF. The CDR3 nucleotides read TGTGCCAGCAGCGTAGATGAGGGAACCTACGAGCAGTACTTC.

The chain links TRBV10-3 to TRBJ1-1; a possible D gene is TRBD1 (5 bases). The length of the CDR3 is 16 residues. The germline CDR1 and CDR2 sequences are ENHRY and SYGVKD. The V and J ends lost 4 bases and 7 bases respectively, with 22 bases between them. The CDR3 nucleotides read TGTGCCATCAGTGCGTGGGAAGGCAGGGAGGATGGTGAAGCTTTCTTT. It codes for CAISAWEGREDGEAFF.

The chain joins TRBV5-6 to TRBJ1-1; TRBD1 matches 7 bases. The CDR3 runs 15 residues. CDR1 SGHDT and CDR2 YYEEEE come from the germline V gene. V was clipped by 1 base and J by 0 bases; unmatched bases: 3. This CDR3 reads CASSLPDRVNTEAFF. In DNA, the CDR3 is TGTGCCAGCAGCTTGCCAGACAGGGTGAACACTGAAGCTTTCTTT.

The gene calls are TRBV7-9 and TRBJ1-1, with D perhaps TRBD1 (5 bases). Germline V gene data show CDR1 as SEHNR and CDR2 as FQNEAQ (reference sequence). The CDR3 sequence is 14 residues long. Trimming shortened V by 2 bases and J by 7 bases, and 14 bases separated the two germline ends. CDR3 region: CASSLFSQGSEAFF. Written as DNA, the CDR3 is TGTGCCAGCAGCTTATTTTCCCAGGGCAGTGAAGCTTTCTTT. The full variable domain, its missing parts supplied by reference TRBV7-9 and TRBJ1-1, is DTGVSQNPRHKITKRGQNVTFRCDPISEHNRLYWYRQTLGQGPEFLTYFQNEAQLEKSRLLSDRFSAERPKGSFSTLEIQRTEQGDSAMYLCASSLFSQGSEAFFGQGTRLTVV.

The chain employs TRBV18 and TRBJ2-1, with TRBD1 matching 11 bases. V dropped 6 bases and J dropped 3; count of bases not matched to a gene: 7. There are 16 residues in the CDR3. Per germline, CDR1 KGHSH and CDR2 LQKENI. CDR3 region: CASSQSGTGGYNEQFF. Written as DNA, the CDR3 is TGTGCCAGCTCTCAGTCCGGGACAGGGGGCTACAATGAGCAGTTCTTC.

The rearrangement links TRBV7-2 to TRBJ1-5; 7 bases match TRBD1. Germline V gene lookup returns CDR1 SGHTA and CDR2 FQGNSA. Trimming at V came to 6 bases and at J to 1 base, leaving 3 bases not matched to a gene. The CDR3 sequence is 14 residues long. The CDR3 DNA follows: TGTGCCAGCAGACTGACAGGGAGCAATCAGCCCCAGCATTTT. The encoded protein is CASRLTGSNQPQHF. Drawing the rest from reference TRBV7-2 and TRBJ1-5, the complete variable domain is GAGVSQSPSNKVTEKGKDVELRCDPISGHTALYWYRQSLGQGLEFLIYFQGNSAPDKSGLPSDRFSAERTGGSVSTLTIQRTQQEDSAVYLCASRLTGSNQPQHFGDGTRLSIL.

This clone has just a few counts. This chain joins TRBV19 and TRBJ2-7; TRBD1 matches at 9 bases. The CDR3 runs 15 residues. V shed 2 bases and J 0 bases; nucleotides not matched to a gene: 2. The germline V gene encodes CDR1 LNHDA and CDR2 SQIVND (reference sequence). CDR3 sequence (DNA): TGTGCCAGTAGTATAACGGGACAGGGCTCCTACGAGCAGTACTTC. This translates into CASSITGQGSYEQYF.